The 28 T cell receptor beta chains reported below all come from one sample, sequenced in a study of blood T cell repertoires in COVID-19. Some clones are missing from TCRdb's copy, which holds only in-frame ones; the method was immunoSEQ multiplex PCR. The table shows roughly 240,000 clones, with just under 85% occurring only once. Source material: peripheral blood. These receptor sequences come from a woman older than 75 with acute or convalescent COVID-19.

This clone showed up just once. The V gene is TRBV4-2, the J gene TRBJ2-5; 7 nucleotides match TRBD1. The length of the CDR3 is 12 residues. With 2 bases clipped from V and 11 bases from J, the junction kept 5 bases outside the gene matches. The germline V gene has CDR1 LGHNA and CDR2 YNFKEQ. The CDR3 sequence is CASSQRDRLQYF. CDR3 DNA sequence: TGTGCCAGCAGCCAAAGGGACAGACTTCAGTACTTC.

This clone was observed a handful of times. The rearrangement uses TRBV12-3 or TRBV12-4 and TRBJ2-2; D is perhaps TRBD2 (5 bases). This CDR3 contains 12 residues. V lost 3 bases and J lost 7, with 6 bases in between. The CDR3 loop reads CASSFAGGELFF. The CDR3 DNA follows: TGTGCCAGCAGTTTTGCGGGCGGGGAGCTGTTTTTT.

CDR3 bases: TGTGCCAGCAGCTACGGAGGGGTTTATAATGAAAAACTGTTTTTT. It is translated as CASSYGGVYNEKLFF. The chain links TRBV7-2 to TRBJ1-4; D is possibly TRBD1 (5 bases). The CDR3 sequence is 15 residues long. Germline CDR1 and CDR2: SGHTA and FQGNSA. Trimming took off 4 bases at V and 4 bases at J, with 13 bases between the two ends.

J is TRBJ2-6 and V is TRBV7-9; D is perhaps TRBD1 (6 bases). This CDR3 spans 17 amino acids. V was trimmed by 5 bases and J by 0 bases, leaving 14 bases between them. CDR1 and CDR2 from the germline V gene are SEHNR and FQNEAQ (reference sequence). CDR3 residues: CASSPGTPFSGANVLTF. Here the CDR3 DNA reads TGTGCCAGCAGCCCCGGGACACCTTTCTCTGGGGCCAACGTCCTGACTTTC.

The V gene is TRBV13, the J gene TRBJ2-2; D not resolved. The ends were cut back, 5 bases at V and 5 bases at J, with 9 bases in the middle. Germline-derived CDR1 and CDR2 are PRHDT and FYEKMQ (reference sequence). This CDR3 has 13 amino acids. For the CDR3, the DNA is TGTGCCAGCAGCGCGACATTAACCGGGGAGCTGTTTTTT. This sequence encodes CASSATLTGELFF.

V is TRBV25-1 and J is TRBJ1-5; D perhaps matches TRBD1 (5 bases). From germline, CDR1 is MGHDK and CDR2 SYGVNS. Trimming left V 2 bases short and J 8 bases short, with 10 bases between. This CDR3 comprises 13 residues. CDR3 in amino acids: CASSERGYEPQHF. For the CDR3, the DNA is TGTGCCAGCAGTGAAAGGGGCTATGAGCCCCAGCATTTT.

This chain joins TRBV4-2 and TRBJ2-2, with D possibly matching TRBD2 (5 bases). Between the trimmed V and J ends, which lost 4 bases and 5 bases, there was a span of 11 bases. The CDR3 is made up of 14 amino acids. Looked up from germline, CDR1 is LGHNA and CDR2 is YNFKEQ. CDR3 protein: CASSLTQRTGELFF. The CDR3 DNA follows: TGTGCCAGCAGCCTGACTCAGCGGACCGGGGAGCTGTTTTTT.

For this clone: In the same sample, other DNA sequences code for this CDR3. This sequence joins TRBV11-1 and TRBJ1-1; 8 nucleotides align to TRBD1. Germline CDR1 reads SGHAT; CDR2 reads FQDESV (reference sequence). The CDR3 extends over 14 amino acids. Germline trimming cut 5 bases from V and 1 base from J; bases unmatched to any gene: 3. CDR3 protein: CASSLGQGNTEAFF. In DNA, the CDR3 is TGTGCCAGCAGCCTAGGACAGGGGAACACTGAAGCTTTCTTT. Filled out from reference TRBV11-1 and TRBJ1-1, the complete variable domain reads EAEVAQSPRYKITEKSQAVAFWCDPISGHATLYWYRQILGQGPELLVQFQDESVVDDSQLPKDRFSAERLKGVDSTLKIQPAELGDSAMYLCASSLGQGNTEAFFGQGTRLTVV.

The chain has TRBV4-2 and TRBJ1-5, with D possibly TRBD1 on 5 matching bases. Looked up from germline, CDR1 is LGHNA and CDR2 is YNFKEQ. The CDR3 runs 14 residues. Trimming took 0 bases from V and 6 from J, leaving 9 bases between them. In nucleotides, the CDR3 is TGTGCCAGCAGCCAAGAAGGGGTGGGTCAGCCCCAGCATTTT. As protein: CASSQEGVGQPQHF.

The genes are TRBV7-3 and TRBJ2-3, with 9 bases aligning to TRBD2. J lost 1 base, V lost 5 bases, and 4 bases had no gene match. The CDR3 covers 15 residues. The germline V gene has CDR1 SGHTA and CDR2 FQGTGA. CDR3 DNA: TGTGCCAGCAGCCCACGGACTAGCGGCACAGATACGCAGTATTTT. This sequence encodes CASSPRTSGTDTQYF.

The chain carries TRBV19 and TRBJ2-3, with TRBD2 as a possible D gene (6 bases). Trimming shortened V by 4 bases and J by 1 base, and 30 bases separated the two germline ends. The CDR3 runs to 21 residues. Germline V gene lookup returns CDR1 LNHDA and CDR2 SQIVND (reference sequence). CDR3 sequence (DNA): TGTGCCAGTAGTACCCCGCCGGGCCGGTCCGGCGGGGCACGGCGCACAGATACGCAGTATTTT. It encodes CASSTPPGRSGGARRTDTQYF.

The rearrangement joins TRBV30 to TRBJ1-2; weak D call: TRBD1 (6 bases). There are 14 residues in the CDR3. The germline V and J ends were trimmed by 0 bases and 6 bases, with 14 bases remaining between them. CDR1 and CDR2 from the germline V gene are GTSNPN and SVGIG (reference sequence). This chain's CDR3 is CAWSVNRDKDGYTF. The CDR3 DNA reads TGTGCCTGGAGTGTTAACCGGGACAAGGATGGCTACACCTTC.

The V gene is TRBV6-6, the J gene TRBJ2-5; 8 bases are shared with TRBD1. J was trimmed by 2 bases and V by 0 bases; bases with no gene match: 5. The CDR3 has 16 amino acids. Per germline, CDR1 MNHNY and CDR2 SVGAGI (reference sequence). CDR3 DNA: TGTGCCAGCAGTTACTCGAGACAGGGGCGTCAAGAGACCCAGTACTTC. Protein sequence: CASSYSRQGRQETQYF.

The chain uses TRBV5-1 and TRBJ2-2; weak D call: TRBD1 (5 bases). The V gene lost 6 bases and the J gene lost 0 bases, with 12 bases spanning the gap. Germline values: CDR1 SGHRS, CDR2 YFSETQ. CDR3 length: 15 amino acids. The DNA for the CDR3 is TGCGCCAGCACCGGTGGGGCTACGAACACCGGGGAGCTGTTTTTT. Translation gives CASTGGATNTGELFF.

The chain uses TRBV4-2 and TRBJ1-2; no reliable D call. The germline CDR1 and CDR2 sequences are LGHNA and YNFKEQ. The V gene lost 1 base and the J gene lost 0 bases, with 9 bases spanning the gap. This CDR3 has 15 amino acids. CDR3 protein: CASSQVSGTNYGYTF. As DNA, the CDR3 is TGTGCCAGCAGCCAAGTGTCAGGCACTAACTATGGCTACACCTTC.

V usage is TRBV11-2 and J usage is TRBJ1-1; no definite D call. The V gene lost 1 base and the J gene lost 7 bases, with 13 bases spanning the gap. Germline CDR1 and CDR2: SGHAT and FQNNGV. The CDR3 runs 14 residues. The DNA of the CDR3 is TGTGCCAGCAGCTTAGCCAGCGTCAGTTATGAAGCTTTCTTT. It encodes CASSLASVSYEAFF.

The rearrangement uses TRBV18 and TRBJ1-4; TRBD1 is a possible D gene (6 bases). Trimming stripped 5 bases from V and 2 bases from J, with 18 bases between. The germline CDR1 and CDR2 sequences are KGHSH and LQKENI. CDR3 length: 17 residues. CDR3 sequence reads: CASSYRARDKTNEKLFF. The CDR3 region has the DNA TGTGCCAGCTCATACCGGGCGAGGGACAAGACTAATGAAAAACTGTTTTTT.

The chain links TRBV7-9 to TRBJ1-1, with D unresolved. The V end was cut by 3 bases, the J end by 7 bases, with 6 bases between. The CDR3 is 11 residues long. Per the germline V gene, CDR1 is SEHNR and CDR2 is FQNEAQ (reference sequence). CDR3 sequence reads: CASSFGVEAFF. The CDR3 DNA sequence: TGTGCCAGCAGCTTCGGGGTTGAAGCTTTCTTT.

The V call is TRBV18, the J call TRBJ2-5; 8 positions match TRBD2. Germline V gene data show CDR1 as KGHSH and CDR2 as LQKENI. The trim removed 2 bases at V and 3 bases at J, leaving 2 bases unmatched. The CDR3 is 14 amino acids. Written as DNA, the CDR3 is TGTGCCAGCTCACCAACAGCGGGGGAAGAGACCCAGTACTTC. This translates into CASSPTAGEETQYF.

The CDR3 loop reads CASSRTGANSGNTIYF. DNA of the CDR3: TGTGCCAGCAGCCGGACAGGGGCAAACTCTGGAAACACCATATATTTT. The J gene is TRBJ1-3, the V gene TRBV6-2 or TRBV6-3, with 9 bases aligning to TRBD1. The CDR3 is 16 amino acids. The junction had 6 bases not matched to a gene; V was cut back by 6 bases and J by 0 bases. Looked up from germline, CDR1 is MNHEY and CDR2 is SVGEGT.

V gene TRBV7-2 combines with J gene TRBJ2-1; 16 bases line up with TRBD2. Germline V CDR1 and CDR2: SGHTA, FQGNSA. CDR3 length: 16 residues. V was pared by 4 bases and J by 8 bases, with 5 bases of the junction left unmatched. The CDR3 DNA is TGTGCCAGCAGCTCGGGACTAGCGGGAGGGCTCGATGAGCAGTTCTTC. As protein: CASSSGLAGGLDEQFF.

The J gene is TRBJ1-2, the V gene TRBV5-1, with 11 bases fitting TRBD1. The CDR3 consists of 14 residues. Trimming removed 4 bases from V and 4 bases from J; junction bases left unmatched: 3. Germline CDR1 reads SGHRS; CDR2 reads YFSETQ. In nucleotides, the CDR3 is TGCGCCAGCAGCGGTGGACAGGGGGCCTATGGCTACACCTTC. Its translation: CASSGGQGAYGYTF. The complete variable domain, with remaining parts taken from reference TRBV5-1 and TRBJ1-2, reads KAGVTQTPRYLIKTRGQQVTLSCSPISGHRSVSWYQQTPGQGLQFLFEYFSETQRNKGNFPGRFSGRQFSNSRSEMNVSTLELGDSALYLCASSGGQGAYGYTFGSGTRLTVV.

The chain joins TRBV18 to TRBJ1-6, with D perhaps matching TRBD1 (6 bases). The CDR3 has 14 residues. Germline CDR1 reads KGHSH; CDR2 reads LQKENI. Between the trimmed V and J ends, which lost 3 bases and 5 bases, there was a span of 8 bases. The CDR3 DNA sequence: TGTGCCAGCTCACCTAACAGGGATAATTCACCCCTCCACTTT. Residues: CASSPNRDNSPLHF.

The gene calls are TRBV3-1 (or the pseudogene TRBV3-2) and TRBJ2-3; 7 bases fit TRBD2. The V gene end was trimmed by 3 bases and the J gene end by 1 base; junction bases not matched to a gene: 7. Per the germline V gene, CDR1 is LGHDT and CDR2 is YNNKEL (reference sequence). This CDR3 is 16 amino acids long. CDR3 nucleotide sequence: TGTGCCAGCAGCCAGTCTAGCGGCCTACGCACAGATACGCAGTATTTT. Protein sequence: CASSQSSGLRTDTQYF.

The gene calls are TRBV9 and TRBJ1-3; the match to TRBD1 covers 8 bases. V dropped 0 bases and J dropped 3; count of bases not matched to a gene: 8. The CDR3 contains 17 residues. CDR1 SGDLS and CDR2 YYNGEE come from the germline V gene. This chain's CDR3 is CASSVDPLQGGGNTIYF. In nucleotides, the CDR3 is TGTGCCAGCAGCGTAGACCCCCTACAGGGGGGTGGAAACACCATATATTTT.

This clone was recorded only once. The chain employs TRBV6-6 and TRBJ1-1; D is undetermined. CDR1 MNHNY and CDR2 SVGAGI come from the germline V gene (reference sequence). V was trimmed by 2 bases and J by 5 bases, leaving 15 bases between them. The CDR3 runs 15 residues. CDR3: CASSYVGSTGTEAFF. Here the CDR3 DNA reads TGTGCCAGCAGTTACGTGGGTTCTACGGGTACTGAAGCTTTCTTT.

The V gene is TRBV5-1, the J gene TRBJ2-5; 15 positions agree with TRBD2. J lost 4 bases, V lost 5 bases, and 6 bases had no gene match. The CDR3 covers 16 residues. Germline lookup yields CDR1 SGHRS and CDR2 YFSETQ. This chain's CDR3 is CASRQGLAGGPETQYF. The DNA of the CDR3 is TGCGCCAGCAGGCAAGGACTAGCGGGGGGGCCAGAGACCCAGTACTTC.

This clone was detected a few times. This chain links TRBV5-4 with TRBJ2-1, with 8 bases identical to TRBD1. The J segment lost 4 bases and the V segment lost 2 bases, leaving 8 bases of the junction unmatched. The CDR3 covers 16 residues. Germline V CDR1 and CDR2: SGHNT, YYREEE (reference sequence). CDR3 protein: CASSFFGQGAYNEQFF. CDR3 sequence (DNA): TGTGCCAGCAGCTTCTTTGGGCAGGGGGCGTACAATGAGCAGTTCTTC.